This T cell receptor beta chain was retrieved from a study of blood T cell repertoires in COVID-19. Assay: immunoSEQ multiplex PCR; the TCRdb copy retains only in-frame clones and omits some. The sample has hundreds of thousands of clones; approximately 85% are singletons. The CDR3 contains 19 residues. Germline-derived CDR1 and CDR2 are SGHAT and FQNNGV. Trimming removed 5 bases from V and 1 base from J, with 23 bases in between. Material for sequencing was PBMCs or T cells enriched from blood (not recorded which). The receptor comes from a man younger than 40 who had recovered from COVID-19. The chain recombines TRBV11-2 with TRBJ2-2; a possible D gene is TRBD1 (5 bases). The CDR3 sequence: CASSGKRTYLTENTGELFF. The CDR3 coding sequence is TGTGCCAGCAGCGGCAAACGGACATACCTAACTGAGAACACCGGGGAGCTGTTTTTT.